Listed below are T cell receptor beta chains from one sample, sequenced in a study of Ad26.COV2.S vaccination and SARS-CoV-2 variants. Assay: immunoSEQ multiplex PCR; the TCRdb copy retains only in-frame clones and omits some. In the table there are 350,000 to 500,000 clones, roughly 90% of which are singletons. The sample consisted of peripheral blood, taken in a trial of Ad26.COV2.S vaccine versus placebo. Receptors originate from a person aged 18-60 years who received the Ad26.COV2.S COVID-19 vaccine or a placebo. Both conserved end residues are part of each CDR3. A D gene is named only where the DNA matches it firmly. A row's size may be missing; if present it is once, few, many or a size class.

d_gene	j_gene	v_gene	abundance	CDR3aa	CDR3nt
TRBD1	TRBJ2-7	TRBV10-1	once	CASSGPGQGFEQYF	TGCGCCAGCAGTGGACCGGGACAGGGCTTCGAGCAGTACTTC
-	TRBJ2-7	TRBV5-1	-	CASSLANNYEQYF	TGCGCCAGCAGCTTGGCCAATAACTACGAGCAGTACTTC
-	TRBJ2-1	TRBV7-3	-	CASSKLGGSSYNEQFF	TGTGCCAGCAGCAAACTTGGGGGGTCCTCCTACAATGAGCAGTTCTTC
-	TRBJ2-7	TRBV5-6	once	CASSSRRGRYEQYF	TGTGCCAGCAGCTCGCGTCGCGGTAGATACGAGCAGTACTTC
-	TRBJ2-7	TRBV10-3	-	CAISPGDVEQYF	TGTGCCATCAGTCCCGGGGACGTCGAGCAGTACTTC
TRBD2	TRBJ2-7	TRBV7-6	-	CASSLVQRGTYEQYF	TGTGCCAGCAGCTTAGTCCAGCGGGGGACCTACGAGCAGTACTTC
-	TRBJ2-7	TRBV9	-	CASSVSGGSYEQYF	TGTGCCAGCAGCGTTAGCGGTGGTTCCTACGAGCAGTACTTC
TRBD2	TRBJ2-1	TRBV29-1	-	CSVEGLAGGLGSYNEQFF	TGCAGCGTTGAAGGACTAGCGGGGGGGCTAGGGTCCTACAATGAGCAGTTCTTC
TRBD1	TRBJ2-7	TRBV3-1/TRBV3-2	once	CASSRGTGRAYEQYF	TGTGCCAGCAGCCGCGGGACAGGCCGCGCCTACGAGCAGTACTTC
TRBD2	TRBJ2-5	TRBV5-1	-	CASRAAGGGTQYF	TGCGCCAGCAGGGCAGCAGGCGGGGGGACCCAGTACTTC
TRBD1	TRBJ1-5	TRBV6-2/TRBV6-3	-	CASSLQGSNQPQHF	TGTGCCAGCAGTTTACAGGGGAGCAATCAGCCCCAGCATTTT
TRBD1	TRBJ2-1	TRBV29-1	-	CSVRRQGASNNEQFF	TGCAGCGTTCGCAGGCAGGGGGCCTCCAACAATGAGCAGTTCTTC
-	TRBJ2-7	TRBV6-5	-	CASSYSVGAYEQYF	TGTGCCAGCAGTTACTCTGTCGGGGCCTACGAGCAGTACTTC
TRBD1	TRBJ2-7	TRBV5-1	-	CASGAPRQGDPYEQYF	TGCGCCAGCGGCGCGCCTCGGCAGGGGGATCCCTACGAGCAGTACTTC
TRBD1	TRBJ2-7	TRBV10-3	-	CAISDRDRGSYEQYF	TGTGCCATCAGTGACCGGGACAGGGGTTCCTACGAGCAGTACTTC
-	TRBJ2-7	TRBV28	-	CASSLTVWQKNEQYF	TGTGCCAGCAGTTTAACGGTTTGGCAGAAAAACGAGCAGTACTTC
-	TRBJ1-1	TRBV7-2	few	CASSLVRGKTEAFF	TGTGCCAGCAGCTTAGTCCGGGGGAAGACTGAAGCTTTCTTT
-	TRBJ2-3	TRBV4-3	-	CASSPTGRTGDTQYF	TGCGCCAGCAGCCCAACGGGGAGGACGGGAGATACGCAGTATTTT
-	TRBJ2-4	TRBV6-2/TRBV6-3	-	CASSYSTVLAKNIQYF	TGTGCCAGCAGTTATTCGACTGTACTAGCCAAAAACATTCAGTACTTC
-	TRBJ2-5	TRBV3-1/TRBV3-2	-	CASSQGAGKETQYF	TGTGCCAGCAGCCAAGGCGCAGGAAAAGAGACCCAGTACTTC
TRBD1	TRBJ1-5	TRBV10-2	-	CASSEAGGNQPQHF	TGCGCCAGCAGTGAGGCAGGGGGAAATCAGCCCCAGCATTTT
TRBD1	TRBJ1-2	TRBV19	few	CASRTTGGAGGYTF	TGTGCCAGTAGAACCACAGGGGGCGCGGGTGGCTACACCTTC
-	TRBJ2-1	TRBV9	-	CASSVELTPIYEQFF	TGTGCCAGCAGCGTAGAATTGACCCCAATTTATGAGCAGTTCTTC
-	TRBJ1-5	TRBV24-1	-	CATSDSRTVYSNQPQHF	TGTGCCACCAGTGATTCCCGGACAGTCTATAGCAATCAGCCCCAGCATTTT
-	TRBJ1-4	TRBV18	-	CASSPGDRSTEKLFF	TGTGCCAGCTCACCCGGGGATCGGTCTACTGAAAAACTGTTTTTT
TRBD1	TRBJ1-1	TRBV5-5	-	CASSLASGQGYEAFF	TGTGCCAGCAGCTTGGCCTCGGGACAGGGTTATGAAGCTTTCTTT
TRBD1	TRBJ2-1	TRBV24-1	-	CATRDRLYNEQFF	TGTGCCACCCGGGACAGGCTCTACAATGAGCAGTTCTTC
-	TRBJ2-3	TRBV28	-	CASSLSGAGSGDTDTQYF	TGTGCCAGCAGTTTATCGGGGGCGGGGAGCGGGGACACAGATACGCAGTATTTT
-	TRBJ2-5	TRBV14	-	CASSQGLYGGETQYF	TGTGCCAGCAGCCAGGGTCTATATGGCGGGGAGACCCAGTACTTC
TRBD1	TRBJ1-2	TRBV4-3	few	CASSQGFTGGEGYTF	TGCGCCAGCAGCCAGGGTTTTACAGGGGGCGAGGGCTACACCTTC
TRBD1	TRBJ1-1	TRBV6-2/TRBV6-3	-	CASSLTRTGMNTEAFF	TGTGCCAGCAGTCTTACGAGGACAGGTATGAACACTGAAGCTTTCTTT
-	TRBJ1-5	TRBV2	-	CASNRGGSNQPQHF	TGTGCCAGCAACCGGGGGGGTAGCAATCAGCCCCAGCATTTT
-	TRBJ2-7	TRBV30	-	CAWTRTDSSYEQYF	TGTGCCTGGACCAGGACGGATTCATCCTACGAGCAGTACTTC
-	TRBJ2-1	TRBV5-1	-	CASSPMGAVGEQFF	TGCGCCAGCAGCCCGATGGGGGCGGTGGGCGAGCAGTTCTTC
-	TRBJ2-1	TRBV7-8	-	CASSLRRVGSYNEQFF	TGTGCCAGCAGCCTCAGGAGGGTGGGATCCTACAATGAGCAGTTCTTC
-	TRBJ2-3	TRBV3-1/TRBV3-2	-	CASSQQPGDTQYF	TGTGCCAGCAGCCAACAACCAGGAGATACGCAGTATTTT
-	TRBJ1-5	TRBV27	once	CASRPPGGSNQPQHF	TGTGCCAGCAGACCCCCGGGTGGAAGCAATCAGCCCCAGCATTTT
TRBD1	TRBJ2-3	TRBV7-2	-	CASSTTGADTQYF	TGTGCCAGCAGTACGACAGGGGCAGATACGCAGTATTTT
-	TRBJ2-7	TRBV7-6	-	CASSPGVGISYEQYF	TGTGCCAGCAGCCCAGGGGTAGGAATCTCCTACGAGCAGTACTTC
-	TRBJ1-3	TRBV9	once	CASSVGWGLGNTIYF	TGTGCCAGCAGCGTAGGATGGGGGCTCGGAAACACCATATATTTT
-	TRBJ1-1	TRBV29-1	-	CSVEEPQGMNTEAFF	TGCAGCGTTGAAGAACCCCAGGGAATGAACACTGAAGCTTTCTTT
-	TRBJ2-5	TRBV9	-	CASSVRPAQETQYF	TGTGCCAGCAGCGTCCGTCCGGCCCAAGAGACCCAGTACTTC
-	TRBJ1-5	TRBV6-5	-	CASSRVSNQPQHF	TGTGCCAGCAGCAGGGTGAGCAATCAGCCCCAGCATTTT
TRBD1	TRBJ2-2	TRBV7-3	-	CASSLNRAQGAGELFF	TGTGCCAGCAGCTTAAACCGTGCACAGGGGGCCGGGGAGCTGTTTTTT
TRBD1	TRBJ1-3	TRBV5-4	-	CASSLTGQVVSGNTIYF	TGTGCCAGCAGCTTGACCGGACAGGTGGTTTCTGGAAACACCATATATTTT